Presented here are 18 T cell receptor beta chains from one specimen sequenced in a study of T cell responses to AZD1222 COVID-19 vaccine. Sequencing used immunoSEQ multiplex PCR; TCRdb keeps in-frame clones, though not all of them. The sample includes 75,000 to 100,000 clones, 70% to 90% of them seen just once. Sequencing was performed on peripheral blood, taken on day 0 of MenACWY control vaccination. The receptors were gathered from an adult in good health.

The chain links TRBV20-1 to TRBJ1-1; no clear D gene. This CDR3 is 11 amino acids long. The germline V and J ends were trimmed by 6 bases and 3 bases, with 8 bases remaining between them. Germline CDR1 and CDR2: DFQATT and SNEGSKA (reference sequence). CDR3 nucleotides: TGCAGTGCCAGGAGCCACACTGAAGCTTTCTTT. This codes for CSARSHTEAFF.

V and J are TRBV10-3 and TRBJ1-3; 7 nucleotides line up with TRBD1. This CDR3 contains 15 residues. Germline values: CDR1 ENHRY, CDR2 SYGVKD. The trim removed 9 bases at V and 0 bases at J, leaving 8 bases unmatched. For the CDR3, the DNA is TGTGCCATATGGCCGGGACAGAGCTCTGGAAACACCATATATTTT. Amino acids: CAIWPGQSSGNTIYF.

V gene TRBV5-6 combines with J gene TRBJ1-1; weak D call: TRBD1 (5 bases). Germline CDR1 reads SGHDT; CDR2 reads YYEEEE. The CDR3 is 16 amino acids. V was clipped by 1 base and J by 1 base, with 14 bases between them. The chain's CDR3 is CASSLSAGSSNTEAFF. The CDR3 region has the DNA TGTGCCAGCAGCTTGTCGGCAGGGAGTTCGAACACTGAAGCTTTCTTT.

This chain links TRBV9 with TRBJ1-2; 10 nucleotides match TRBD1. The trim removed 0 bases at V and 6 bases at J, leaving 8 bases unmatched. Germline lookup yields CDR1 SGDLS and CDR2 YYNGEE. The CDR3 has 16 residues. The CDR3 reads CASSVGVGTGVDGYTF. The CDR3 coding sequence is TGTGCCAGCAGCGTAGGAGTAGGGACAGGGGTCGATGGCTACACCTTC.

The V and J genes are TRBV6-5 and TRBJ1-1; D unresolved. V was pared by 7 bases and J by 1 base, with 13 bases between. Germline values: CDR1 MNHEY, CDR2 SVGAGI. The CDR3 loop spans 14 amino acids. CDR3 amino acids: CASTQGSANTEAFF. DNA of the CDR3: TGTGCCAGCACCCAAGGGTCGGCGAACACTGAAGCTTTCTTT.

Comments on this clone: A read error may account for a junction end that differs from germline. The chain carries TRBV28 and TRBJ2-3; 9 nucleotides line up with TRBD1. This CDR3 spans 16 amino acids. Germline V gene lookup returns CDR1 MDHEN and CDR2 SYDVKM. The CDR3 is CASSLSGTGLTDMQYF. The CDR3 DNA sequence: TGTGCCAGCAGTTTGAGTGGGACAGGGCTCACAGATATGCAGTATTTT.

This clone was detected once. This chain uses TRBV5-1 with TRBJ1-2, with D unresolved. Germline CDR1 reads SGHRS; CDR2 reads YFSETQ. V dropped 8 bases and J dropped 1 base, with 9 bases sitting between them. This CDR3 is built from 12 residues. This CDR3 reads CASRTDNYGYTF. Here the CDR3 DNA reads TGCGCCAGTAGGACGGATAACTATGGCTACACCTTC.

The chain employs TRBV4-3 and TRBJ1-2, with no clear D. V lost 2 bases and J 1 base, leaving 14 bases between the germline ends. This CDR3 spans 16 amino acids. The germline CDR1 and CDR2 sequences are LGHNA and YSLEER. Here the CDR3 reads CASSQPGVGFNYGYTF. CDR3 bases: TGCGCCAGCAGCCAACCCGGTGTGGGGTTTAACTATGGCTACACCTTC.

This chain uses TRBV6-5 with TRBJ1-5; perhaps TRBD1 as D (5 bases). This CDR3 comprises 12 residues. Germline loops: CDR1 MNHEY, CDR2 SVGAGI. With 8 bases removed from V and 9 bases from J, the gap between germline ends came to 14 bases. The CDR3 here is CASSLSGGPQHF. The CDR3 DNA sequence: TGTGCCAGCTCCCTTTCGGGGGGGCCCCAGCATTTT.

The rearrangement uses TRBV2 and TRBJ1-1; D gene unclear. Germline assignment: CDR1 SNHLY and CDR2 FYNNEI. V lost 3 bases and J 0 bases, leaving 2 bases between the germline ends. The CDR3 covers 12 residues. The CDR3 loop reads CASSELNTEAFF. In DNA, the CDR3 is TGTGCCAGCAGTGAGCTGAACACTGAAGCTTTCTTT.

Only one count was recorded for this clone. The chain carries TRBV6-4 and TRBJ2-1; D is undetermined. The CDR3 is made up of 14 amino acids. Deletions cut 5 bases from V and 9 bases from J, with 17 bases between. CDR1 and CDR2 from the germline V gene are MRHNA and SNTAGT. CDR3 sequence: CASSSLGPMSEQFF. CDR3 nucleotides: TGTGCCAGCAGTTCGCTGGGCCCTATGTCTGAGCAGTTCTTC.

The V call is TRBV5-6, the J call TRBJ2-6; the D is unclear. CDR1 and CDR2 (germline): SGHDT, YYEEEE. This CDR3 is 16 amino acids long. Trimming left V 0 bases short and J 3 bases short, with 10 bases between. The CDR3 loop is CASSLEGPDGANVLTF. The CDR3 DNA sequence: TGTGCCAGCAGCTTGGAAGGCCCAGATGGGGCCAACGTCCTGACTTTC.

The gene calls are TRBV19 and TRBJ1-3; D is unresolved. There are 16 residues in the CDR3. Germline CDR1 LNHDA, CDR2 SQIVND (reference sequence). V was trimmed by 6 bases and J by 0 bases, leaving 15 bases between them. The chain's CDR3 is CASSRPDVSSGNTIYF. The CDR3 bases are TGTGCCAGTAGCCGTCCCGACGTCAGCTCTGGAAACACCATATATTTT.

CDR3 DNA sequence: TGCAGTGCTAGTGGGACAGGGAGGAACTATGGCTACACCTTC. As protein: CSASGTGRNYGYTF. This chain joins TRBV20-1 and TRBJ1-2, with 9 bases fitting TRBD1. Germline loops: CDR1 DFQATT, CDR2 SNEGSKA (reference sequence). The CDR3 sequence is 14 residues long. V shed 3 bases and J 2 bases; nucleotides not matched to a gene: 4.

The rearrangement joins TRBV20-1 to TRBJ2-1; D is perhaps TRBD2 (5 bases). V lost 3 bases to trimming and J lost 8 bases, with 14 bases between them. CDR1 and CDR2 from the germline V gene are DFQATT and SNEGSKA (reference sequence). The CDR3 has 13 residues. The CDR3 DNA is TGCAGTGCTAGTGCGGCTAGCTTAGATGAGCAGTTCTTC. As protein: CSASAASLDEQFF.

This sequence joins TRBV12-3 or TRBV12-4 and TRBJ2-1; D is unclear. The CDR3 loop spans 12 amino acids. V lost 6 bases and J lost 5, with 8 bases in between. This CDR3 reads CASSTVDNEQFF. Here the CDR3 DNA reads TGTGCCAGCAGCACGGTCGACAATGAGCAGTTCTTC.

The chain joins TRBV6-6 to TRBJ2-2, with 7 bases matching TRBD2. The germline gives CDR1 MNHNY, CDR2 SVGAGI (reference sequence). CDR3 size: 16 residues. Losses at the gene ends were 3 bases for V and 7 bases for J; bases not matched to a gene: 11. CDR3 DNA sequence: TGTGCCAGCAGTTATTTTCCCAGCGGGGAAGTCGGGGAGCTGTTTTTT. This codes for CASSYFPSGEVGELFF.

The gene calls are TRBV9 and TRBJ2-2; 7 bases align to TRBD2. The CDR3 runs to 15 residues. J gave up 1 base and V 1 base, and 1 base lay outside the gene matches. CDR1 and CDR2 (germline): SGDLS, YYNGEE. In nucleotides, the CDR3 is TGTGCCAGCAGCGTAAGGGAGGGGAACACCGGGGAGCTGTTTTTT. Translation gives CASSVREGNTGELFF.